The clone carrying this T cell receptor (beta chain) was picked up a small number of times. What it binds is unknown. This sample was taken from a study of vaccination and CD4 T cells after COVID-19. About the study: Cultures that served as controls received a CEFX pool, an HIV-1 Nef pool, or no peptide.

CDR1 is SGHTA, CDR2 FQGNSA, per germline. This CDR3 region has 14 residues. The V and J ends lost 5 bases and 6 bases, in that order; junction bases with no gene match: 7. Cultured CD4+ T-cell DNA underwent Oncomine TCR Beta short-read sequencing. CD4+ T cells were cultured, and genomic DNA was extracted from them. TCRdb fed the PCR reads into MiXCR, producing one record per CDR3 protein. The sample carries 9,500 to 14,000 distinct CDR3 sequences, about 29% recorded once. The treatment was: roughly 11-day PBMC culture with coronavirus spike peptide pools or control peptides (ViraFEST assay). The collection of CD4+ T cells from the unexposed donor took place before the COVID-19 pandemic (2011-2018).

The chain links TRBV7-2 to TRBJ1-2, with 9 bases that match TRBD1. This TCR was sampled from a human donor in good health. The sequencing input was CD4+ T cells from blood, cultured in vitro. The CDR3 DNA follows: TGTGCCAGCAGCCCAACAGGGGGCGGTAATGGCTACACCTTC. Its translation is CASSPTGGGNGYTF.